This is a list of T cell receptor beta chains from one sample in a study of cytomegalovirus exposure and HLA in healthy donors. Method: immunoSEQ multiplex PCR; TCRdb's copy keeps in-frame clones and lacks some. The sample lists approximately 160,000 clones; less than 90% were seen once. Input material: PBMCs. These receptors were obtained from a man aged 25-45 years in good health and CMV-seropositive. Each CDR3 is given with its conserved first and last residue. The D gene is left open where the match is weak. Only some rows state a clone size, as once, few, many or a class for expanded clones.

TRBV30	TRBJ1-1	-	TRBD1	TGTGCCGGGACAGGGGGGACTGAAGCTTTCTTT	CAGTGGTEAFF
TRBV11-2	TRBJ1-2	-	TRBD1	TGTGCCAGCAGCTTGTCCGACAGGGGGTATGGCTACACCTTC	CASSLSDRGYGYTF
TRBV6-5	TRBJ1-1	many	TRBD1	TGTGCCAGCGCGAGGGGGCGCGACACTGAAGCTTTCTTT	CASARGRDTEAFF
TRBV29-1	TRBJ2-7	-	TRBD1	TGCAGCGGACAGGGGTCCAGGGAGCAGTACTTC	CSGQGSREQYF
TRBV5-4	TRBJ2-1	-	-	TGTGCCAGCAGCCGAGAAATTTTACTAGCTAATGAGCAGTTCTTC	CASSREILLANEQFF
TRBV10-3	TRBJ2-5	-	-	TGTGCCATCAGTCTGGGTAGAGGAGAGACCCAGTACTTC	CAISLGRGETQYF
TRBV6-4	TRBJ2-5	-	TRBD2	TGTGCCAGCAGTGAGACTAGCGGGGGGCAAGAGACCCAGTACTTC	CASSETSGGQETQYF
TRBV6-1	TRBJ2-7	-	-	TGTGCCAGCAGCGCTACAGGGTCTACCTACGAGCAGTACTTC	CASSATGSTYEQYF
TRBV28	TRBJ2-5	-	-	TGTGCCAGCAGTATGCCCGGGGCGGAGGGCCGAGAGACCCAGTACTTC	CASSMPGAEGRETQYF
TRBV2	TRBJ2-5	many	-	TGTGCCAGCAGTGAAAGTTTTAGGGAGCCCAAGACCCAGTACTTC	CASSESFREPKTQYF
TRBV12-5	TRBJ2-5	-	-	TGTGCTAGTGGACCGCGGGATCAAGAGACCCAGTACTTC	CASGPRDQETQYF
TRBV19	TRBJ2-7	once	-	TGTGCCAGTAGTATCGTCGGGGGTCGGGCCGAGCAGTACTTC	CASSIVGGRAEQYF
TRBV29-1	TRBJ1-1	few	TRBD1	TGCAGCGTTGAAGCCCAGGGACAGGCGACTGGTTTTGAGTACACTGAAGCTTTCTTT	CSVEAQGQATGFEYTEAFF
TRBV15	TRBJ1-6	-	-	TGTGCCACCAGCCAGTTCTTTAATTCACCCCTCCACTTT	CATSQFFNSPLHF
TRBV10-3	TRBJ2-5	once	TRBD2	TGTGCCATCAGTGAGTCGGGACTAGCGGGAGTTAAGACCCAGTACTTC	CAISESGLAGVKTQYF
TRBV28	TRBJ2-1	-	-	TGTGCCAGCAGTTTACTCAATTGGGCGGGTGAGCAGTTCTTC	CASSLLNWAGEQFF
TRBV29-1	TRBJ2-7	-	-	TGCAGCGTCTCAACCAGCGACTACGAGCAGTACTTC	CSVSTSDYEQYF
TRBV30	TRBJ1-6	-	TRBD1	TGTGCCTGGGGTTCGGGACAGCGGAATTCACCCCTCCACTTT	CAWGSGQRNSPLHF
TRBV7-2	TRBJ1-1	-	-	TGTGCCAGCAGCTTACAGGGGACGAACACTGAAGCTTTCTTT	CASSLQGTNTEAFF
TRBV11-2	TRBJ1-5	once	TRBD1	TGTGCCAGCAGCTTAGAGGGACAGGCCAGTCAGCCCCAGCATTTT	CASSLEGQASQPQHF
TRBV7-8	TRBJ2-2	-	TRBD2	TGTGCCAGCGCAACAGCGGGAGGGCACACCGGGGAGCTGTTTTTT	CASATAGGHTGELFF
TRBV19	TRBJ1-1	-	TRBD1	TGTGCCAGTAGTACGAGGACAGGGGTGTACACTGAAGCTTTCTTT	CASSTRTGVYTEAFF
TRBV5-1	TRBJ2-1	-	-	TGCGCCAGCAGCGTGCAACATCACCCGGGACTCATTCAAGAGACGAGCTCCTACAATGAGCAGTTCTTC	CASSVQHHPGLIQETSSYNEQFF
TRBV30	TRBJ1-3	-	-	TGTGCCTGGAGTGTACGAGGGTCTGGAAACACCATATATTTT	CAWSVRGSGNTIYF
TRBV7-8	TRBJ2-3	-	-	TGTGCCAGCAGCGCCCGAGGGCTTCGAAATCTGCAGTATTTT	CASSARGLRNLQYF
TRBV29-1	TRBJ1-4	-	TRBD1	TGCAGCGTGGGGGGACAGCTTAATGAAAAACTGTTTTTT	CSVGGQLNEKLFF
TRBV6-6	TRBJ2-3	-	-	TGTGCCAGCACCCAAAGCACAGATACGCAGTATTTT	CASTQSTDTQYF
TRBV28	TRBJ2-7	-	-	TGTGCCAGCAGTTTTAACGGGGGCGAGCAGTACTTC	CASSFNGGEQYF
TRBV18	TRBJ1-1	few	-	TGTGCCAGCTCGAGCAGGGCGGACACTGAAGCTTTCTTT	CASSSRADTEAFF
TRBV7-3	TRBJ2-1	-	-	TGTGCCAGCAGCAAAAGTCAAGGGAGCTCCTACAATGAGCAGTTCTTC	CASSKSQGSSYNEQFF
TRBV29-1	TRBJ1-2	-	TRBD1	TGCAGCGTCTTGACAGGGGCTACGGGGGGCTACACCTTC	CSVLTGATGGYTF
TRBV5-1	TRBJ1-2	few	-	TGCGGTCGCCCGGGGAACTATGGCTACACCTTC	CGRPGNYGYTF
TRBV28	TRBJ2-7	-	TRBD1	TGTGCCAGCACCCCGGGCGGTTCGGGACAGGGGTACGTCAGCGAGCAGTACTTC	CASTPGGSGQGYVSEQYF
TRBV9	TRBJ2-3	-	-	TGTGCCAGCAGCGTAGAGGTGGGGGCCCCCACAGATACGCAGTATTTT	CASSVEVGAPTDTQYF
TRBV6-1	TRBJ1-5	-	TRBD1	TGTGCCAGCAGTCAAGGACAGGGGGCGTCGAGCAATCAGCCCCAGCATTTT	CASSQGQGASSNQPQHF
TRBV19	TRBJ2-5	-	-	TGTGCCAGTAGTAATGGACTCCAAGAGACCCAGTACTTC	CASSNGLQETQYF
TRBV15	TRBJ2-6	-	-	TGTGCCACCAGCAGAGTCCGCTCTGGGGCCAACGTCCTGACTTTC	CATSRVRSGANVLTF
TRBV4-1	TRBJ1-4	-	-	TGCGCCAGCAGCCCCGAAGAGGCGGGCTGGGGTTCGGGTGAAAAACTGTTTTTT	CASSPEEAGWGSGEKLFF
TRBV27	TRBJ1-3	few	-	TGTGCCAGCAGACCCCGGGGGAGCTCTGGAAACACCATATATTTT	CASRPRGSSGNTIYF
TRBV19	TRBJ1-2	-	TRBD1	TGTGCCAGTAGCAAGGACAGGAGCGGTGGCTACACCTTC	CASSKDRSGGYTF
TRBV4-1	TRBJ2-7	-	TRBD2	TGCGCCAGCAGCCAATCCTGGACTAGCGGATCATACGAGCAGTACTTC	CASSQSWTSGSYEQYF
TRBV19	TRBJ2-6	few	-	TGTGCCAGTAGTATAGACCAGGGGTCTGGGGCCAACGTCCTGACTTTC	CASSIDQGSGANVLTF